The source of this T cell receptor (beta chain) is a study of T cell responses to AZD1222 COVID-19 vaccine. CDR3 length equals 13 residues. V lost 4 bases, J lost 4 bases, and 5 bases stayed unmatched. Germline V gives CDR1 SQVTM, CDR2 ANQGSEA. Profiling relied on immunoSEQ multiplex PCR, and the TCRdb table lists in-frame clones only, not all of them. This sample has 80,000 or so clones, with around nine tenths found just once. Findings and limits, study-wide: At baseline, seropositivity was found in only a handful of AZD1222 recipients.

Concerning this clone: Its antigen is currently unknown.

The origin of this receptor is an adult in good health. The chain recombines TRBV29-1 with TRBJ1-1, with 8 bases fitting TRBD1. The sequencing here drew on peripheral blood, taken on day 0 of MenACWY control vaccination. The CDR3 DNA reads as TGCAGCGTTGGCAGGGGGCCGGGCACTGAAGCTTTCTTT. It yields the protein CSVGRGPGTEAFF.